This T cell receptor (beta chain) was documented in a study of robustness of blood B and T cell sequencing (dated by TCRdb to 2017 to 2018). Context from the whole study: The study aimed to determine how much peripheral blood is needed to reliably characterize an individual's TCRbeta and IgG repertoires. In each of the approximately 10 independently drawn blood samples, TCRbeta and IgG repertoires were quantified. Two replicate TCRbeta cDNA libraries were prepared from one shared RNA pool from a single 10 ml draw, serving as technical replicates.

Libraries were made using PCR. Sequencing was carried out with an Illumina MiSeq. Synthesis of cDNA relied on SMARTScribe reverse transcriptase together with a 5' template-switch oligo that added a universal priming site. The template-switch oligo carried a 12-nucleotide random unique molecular identifier (UMI) that tagged each cDNA molecule. During reverse transcription, TCRbeta transcripts were targeted using chain-specific reverse primers. Leftover template-switch adapters were removed by uracil DNA glycosylase treatment, and cDNA was purified using a Qiagen MinElute kit. For the first PCR, KAPA HiFi HotStart ReadyMix was used for 20 to 25 cycles, with amplification split across four 50 ul reactions containing step-out primers. First-round PCR products were gel-purified before further amplification. Illumina Nextera adapters were attached in a second PCR of 7 to 8 cycles, and the libraries were then purified and pooled. For each TCRbeta molecule, the UMI barcode was captured by a 50-nucleotide 5' read. The authors' analysis ran thus. Using the MIGEC toolkit, reads were grouped by UMI into consensus reads. PEAR was used to merge forward and reverse consensus reads into final reads. A custom decontamination script removed identical UMI-sequence pairs shared across libraries, treating them as cross-sample contamination. MIGMAP, a wrapper around IgBLAST, was used to carry out V(D)J assignment and CDR3 extraction. A TCR clonotype was defined by an identical V gene, J gene and CDR3 amino acid sequence; no sequencing was done for CDR1 and CDR2. In-frame beta chains were kept once TCRdb had trimmed the public reads at Q25 with fastp and called clones with MiXCR. When rows share a CDR3 protein, they turn into one entry using the most common DNA and genes. TCRdb assigned the V and J calls; the authors' analysis was not used. The sample table holds over 3,500 distinct CDR3 sequences, of which under 55% were seen once. The ten largest clones add up to around 25% of the sample.

What the authors observed across the whole study: Across technical replicate libraries, about 95% of the top 10,000 TCRbeta clonotypes in one library were also found in the other. Overlap of rare TCRbeta clonotypes did not improve with pooling tubes, implying much larger blood volumes would be needed to capture them. Because EDTA tubes had to be fractionated immediately, the use of EDTA tubes in multi-site collections was limited. When 3 or 4 tubes (about 27-45 ml blood) were combined, saturation was approached in coverage of the top 10,000 TCRbeta clonotypes. One pair of TCRbeta libraries showed evidence of cross-contamination, likely from batch processing; the shared UMI-sequence pairs were removed. The 1,000 most abundant TCRbeta clonotypes from the pooled draws were detected in every single 10 ml sample. A full plateau was not reached by TCRbeta rarefaction curves, suggesting under-sequencing or many low-abundance clonotypes.

In the case of this clonotype: The target of this receptor is not known. No much larger clone exists at a distance of one base, and base qualities are not known.

The cysteine opens and the phenylalanine closes a CDR3 of 15 amino acids. Only CDR3 DNA is held: 45 bases, read in frame from base 1. The germline ends are 13 bases apart after V is trimmed by 1 base and J by 4 bases. CDR1 MGHRA and CDR2 YSYEKL are derived from the germline V gene. mRNA, which captures expressed receptors, was used instead of genomic DNA for quantification of TCRbeta repertoires. Without cell sorting, buffy coat leukocytes were collected into Trizol, and RNA was extracted using the Direct-zol RNA MiniPrep Plus kit. To separate plasma, buffy coat and red blood cells, the EDTA blood tubes were centrifuged right away at 4 degrees C.

Sequenced input: peripheral blood. This chain is built from TRBV4-1 and TRBJ1-1; TRBD1 is a weak D gene call, 6 bases matching. The sequence derives from a human donor in good health. The nucleotide sequence is given as TGCGCCAGCAGCCAAGGAGAGAGGGGGAGCACTGAAGCTTTCTTT. Its coded protein is CASSQGERGSTEAFF.